This T cell receptor (beta chain) was documented in a study of T-cell memory formation after mild COVID-19 (dated by TCRdb to the early 2020s). Broadly, across the study: TCR sequence clusters from the two donors were largely donor specific. The cohort comprised two young, previously healthy adult volunteers, one female and one male. Longitudinal TCRalpha and TCRbeta repertoire sequencing tracked T-cell clones expanding and contracting after mild COVID-19 in a couple of donors.

Broader findings and caveats from the paper: Clones contracting from day 15 to 85 had balanced CD4/CD8 phenotypes, while a second wave expanding from day 15 to 37 was biased towards CD4+. SARS-CoV-2 specificity of the second-wave clones peaking on day 37 was not confirmed. The detection of some responding clones in pre-infection memory suggests that pre-existing cross-reactive memory T cells joined the SARS-CoV-2 response. The study covered only a couple of mild cases, and larger cohorts including severe cases with pre-infection samples were considered necessary. Contracting CD4+ clones appeared mostly in the CM and EM memory subsets, whereas CD8+ clones were enriched in EMRA.

On this clonotype itself: Its binding antigen is unknown. No base quality information exists; no much larger clone differs at one position.

These reads were obtained on an Illumina NovaSeq 6000. TCRalpha and TCRbeta cDNA libraries were built by 5'RACE with constant-segment primers, adding sample barcodes and unique molecular identifiers. RNA was extracted from every sample with Trizol reagent. Amplification of the libraries took two PCR steps, and the second step added a second sample barcode plus Illumina TruSeq adapters. The libraries were sequenced on an Illumina NovaSeq using 2 x 150 bp paired-end reads. The authors' pipeline ran thus. Reads were demultiplexed and collapsed into UMI-guided consensus sequences with migec v1.2.7. With mixcr v2.1.11, UMI consensuses were aligned to TRA and TRB V and J templates and assembled into clonotypes. Expanded or contracted clonotypes were those called significant by both edgeR and NoisET, with noise models trained on biological replicates. For edgeR calls, the thresholds were a false discovery rate-adjusted p below 0.01 and a log2 fold-change of 1. As an exploratory analysis of dynamics, PCA with hierarchical clustering was applied to max-normalized trajectories of the 1000 most abundant clonotypes. Separately sequenced CD4+ and CD8+ repertoires were used to assign a CD4 or CD8 phenotype to each responding clone. The public sequencing data were trimmed at Q25 with fastp and processed into clonotypes with MiXCR by TCRdb, which kept only in-frame beta chains. Here each entry gathers all rows of one CDR3 protein and keeps the most common genes and DNA. The V and J calls follow TCRdb's processing rather than the paper's. The sample data list hundreds of thousands of distinct CDR3 sequences, and about a sixth of these were observed just once. The biggest ten clones account for approximately 21% of the sample.

Ficoll-Paque density gradient centrifugation was used to isolate PBMCs. V is shortened by 0 bases, J by 2 bases, and the region joining them spans 20 bases. From cysteine to phenylalanine, the CDR3 is 18 amino acids long. This entry keeps only the CDR3 DNA: 54 bases, framed from base 1. According to the germline V gene (reference sequence), CDR1 reads LNHNV and CDR2 reads YYDKDF. The TCR sequence derives from a man aged 18 to 30 who had mild COVID-19 (a few samples of this study predate the infection). The sample titles of this study are shuffled in the database, so cell type and time point are left out; the donor was told from shared clones. Recombination linked TRBV15 to TRBJ2-7; 6 matching bases give a weak D call of TRBD2. The sample consisted of PBMCs or a T cell subset sorted from them (not recorded which). The CDR3 in this case is CATSRDRRGNEPPYEQYF. The nucleotides read TGTGCCACCAGCAGAGATCGCCGGGGGAACGAACCTCCCTACGAGCAGTACTTC.